This paragraph reports one T cell receptor (beta chain). Its antigen remains unknown. The sample comes from a study of T-cell reconstitution after alpha-beta-depleted transplantation in children. The library targeted TCRbeta and was prepared with unique molecular identifiers. MiXCR was run by TCRdb on the PCR reads, yielding one entry per CDR3 protein. The sample includes 55,000 to 70,000 distinct CDR3 sequences, around 9.9% of them seen just once. Broader study findings: At one year after transplant, newly produced T cells mostly accounted for T-cell counts and diversity. Recipient T cells and thymic progenitors that survived gave rise to the high TCRbeta diversity observed at day 60 in some patients.

The trim removed 1 base at V and 4 bases at J, leaving 12 bases unmatched. Germline CDR1 and CDR2: MGHRA and YSYEKL. The CDR3 contains 17 residues. The TCR sequence derives from a boy aged 10-17 years with acute myeloid leukemia, due to receive a stem cell transplant. The sequenced sample was PBMCs, obtained before TCRalphabeta/CD19-depleted stem cell transplant. The chain links TRBV4-1 to TRBJ2-5; 7 bases are shared with TRBD2. CDR3 region: CASSQGTRLAGGETQYF. For the CDR3, the DNA is TGCGCCAGCAGCCAAGGGACTAGACTAGCCGGTGGAGAGACCCAGTACTTC.